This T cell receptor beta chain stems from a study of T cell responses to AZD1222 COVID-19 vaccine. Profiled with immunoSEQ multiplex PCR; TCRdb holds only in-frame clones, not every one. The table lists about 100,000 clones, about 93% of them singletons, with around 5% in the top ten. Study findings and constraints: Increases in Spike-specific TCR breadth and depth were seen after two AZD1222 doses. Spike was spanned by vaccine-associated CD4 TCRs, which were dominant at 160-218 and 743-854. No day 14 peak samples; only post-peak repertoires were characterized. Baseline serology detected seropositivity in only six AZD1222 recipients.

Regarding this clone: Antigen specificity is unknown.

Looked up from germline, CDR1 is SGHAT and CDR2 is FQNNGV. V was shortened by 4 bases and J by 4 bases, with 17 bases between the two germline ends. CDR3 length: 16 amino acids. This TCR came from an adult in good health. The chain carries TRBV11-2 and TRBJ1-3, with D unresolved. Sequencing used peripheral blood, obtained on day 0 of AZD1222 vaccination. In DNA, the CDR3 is TGTGCCAGCAGCTCTCCTCCGAGGGCCGGCGGAAACACCATATATTTT. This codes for CASSSPPRAGGNTIYF.